These 5 T cell receptor beta chains were all obtained from the same sample, sequenced in a study of blood T cell repertoires in COVID-19. The data were produced by immunoSEQ multiplex PCR, yet TCRdb's version contains in-frame clones alone and is incomplete. The sample carries 300,000 to 400,000 clones, roughly 90% recorded once. The sequenced sample consisted of PBMCs or T cells enriched from blood (not recorded which). These TCRs come from a woman aged 25 to 39 with acute COVID-19.

This chain links TRBV11-1 with TRBJ2-7, with 10 nucleotides matching TRBD1. This CDR3 has 15 amino acids. With 4 bases clipped from V and 6 bases from J, the junction kept 9 bases outside the gene matches. From germline, CDR1 is SGHAT and CDR2 FQDESV (reference sequence). CDR3 sequence reads: CASSYPGTGDREQYF. CDR3 sequence (DNA): TGTGCCAGCAGCTACCCCGGGACAGGGGATCGCGAGCAGTACTTC.

This clone occurred a few times. This chain links TRBV14 with TRBJ1-1, with 9 nucleotides matching TRBD1. The CDR3 totals 15 residues. Trimming took 4 bases from V and 4 from J; bases not matched to a gene: 7. In germline, CDR1 is SGHDN, CDR2 FVKESK. The CDR3: CASSLLTGGVTEAFF. The CDR3 region has the DNA TGTGCCAGCAGCCTTTTGACAGGGGGAGTCACTGAAGCTTTCTTT.

This clone was observed a single time. The gene calls are TRBV3-1 (or the pseudogene TRBV3-2) and TRBJ2-1; a possible D gene is TRBD2 (5 bases). CDR3 length equals 14 residues. The germline V gene has CDR1 LGHDT and CDR2 YNNKEL (reference sequence). Trimming left V 0 bases short and J 4 bases short, with 7 bases between. Here the CDR3 DNA reads TGTGCCAGCAGCCAAGACGAGGGTTACAATGAGCAGTTCTTC. Its protein product is CASSQDEGYNEQFF.

The chain is built from TRBV9 and TRBJ2-3, with a tentative D call TRBD2 (5 bases). V was shortened by 4 bases and J by 6 bases, with 15 bases between the two germline ends. The CDR3 runs to 14 residues. CDR1 is SGDLS and CDR2 is YYNGEE in the germline V gene. For the CDR3, the DNA is TGTGCCAGCAGCATGCGGGCCATCCCCGATACGCAGTATTTT. This codes for CASSMRAIPDTQYF.

The rearrangement joins TRBV18 to TRBJ2-2; possible D gene TRBD2, 5 bases. CDR1 KGHSH and CDR2 LQKENI come from the germline V gene. This CDR3 spans 16 amino acids. V lost 0 bases, J lost 5 bases, and 13 bases lay in between. The CDR3 nucleotides read TGTGCCAGCTCACCACCGGGAGTCCCTTCAACCGGGGAGCTGTTTTTT. As protein: CASSPPGVPSTGELFF.